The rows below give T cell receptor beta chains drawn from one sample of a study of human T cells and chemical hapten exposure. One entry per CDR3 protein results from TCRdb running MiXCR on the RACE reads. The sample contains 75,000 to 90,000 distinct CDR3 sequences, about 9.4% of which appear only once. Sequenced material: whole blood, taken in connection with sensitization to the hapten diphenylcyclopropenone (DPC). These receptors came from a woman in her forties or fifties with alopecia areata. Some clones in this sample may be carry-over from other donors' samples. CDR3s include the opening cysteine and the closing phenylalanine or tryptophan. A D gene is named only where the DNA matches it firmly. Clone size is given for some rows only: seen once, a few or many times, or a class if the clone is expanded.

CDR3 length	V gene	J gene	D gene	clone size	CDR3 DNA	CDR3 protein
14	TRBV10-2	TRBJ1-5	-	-	TGCGCCAGCAGCCAGTCGTTTAGCAATCAGCCCCAGCATTTT	CASSQSFSNQPQHF
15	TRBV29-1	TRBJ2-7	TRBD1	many	TGCAGCGTTGAAGACCCCGGGACAGGGGGCTACGAGCAGTACTTC	CSVEDPGTGGYEQYF
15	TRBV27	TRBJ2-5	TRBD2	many	TGTGCCAGCAGACCGGGACTAGGACGCCAAGAGACCCAGTACTTC	CASRPGLGRQETQYF
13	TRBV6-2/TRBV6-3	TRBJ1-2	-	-	TGTGCCAGCAGAGTTACAGGGAGTGGTGGCTACACCTTC	CASRVTGSGGYTF
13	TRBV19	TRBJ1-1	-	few	TGTGCCAGTAGTATCGGGGGGAACACTGAAGCTTTCTTT	CASSIGGNTEAFF
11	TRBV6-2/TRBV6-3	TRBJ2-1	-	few	TGTGCCAGTAGGCGAAACAATGAGCAGTTCTTC	CASRRNNEQFF
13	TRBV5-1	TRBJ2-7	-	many	TGCGCCAGCAAGACCGCCGCTACCTACGAGCAGTACTTC	CASKTAATYEQYF
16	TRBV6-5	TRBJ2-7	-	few	TGTGCCAGCAGTTACTCGGTGGCCGCCGAAGGCTACGAGCAGTACTTC	CASSYSVAAEGYEQYF
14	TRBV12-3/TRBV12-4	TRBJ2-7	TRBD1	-	TGTGCCAGCAGTCAAAACAGGGGACGCTACGAGCAGTACTTC	CASSQNRGRYEQYF
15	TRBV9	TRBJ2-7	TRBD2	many	TGTGCCAGCAGCGTAGGTAGCGGGGGGTTTGACGAGCAGTACTTC	CASSVGSGGFDEQYF
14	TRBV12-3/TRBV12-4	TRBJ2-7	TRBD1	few	TGTGCCAGCAGACGACAGGGGGATCCCTACGAGCAGTACTTC	CASRRQGDPYEQYF
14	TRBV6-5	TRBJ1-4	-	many	TGTGCCAGCAGCATAGGACACCGCCATGAAAAACTGTTTTTT	CASSIGHRHEKLFF
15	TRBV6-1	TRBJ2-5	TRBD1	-	TGTGCCAGCAGAGTCGGGACAGGGGGAGTGGAGACCCAGTACTTC	CASRVGTGGVETQYF
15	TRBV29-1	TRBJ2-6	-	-	TGCAGCGTCGGATACAGGCGCTCTGGGGCCAACGTCCTGACTTTC	CSVGYRRSGANVLTF
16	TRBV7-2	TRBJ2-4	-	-	TGTGCCAGCAGCTCATCCGTCGCAGGTTCATCGAGCATTCAGTACTTC	CASSSSVAGSSSIQYF
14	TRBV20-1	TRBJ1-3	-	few	TGCAGTGCTACCCCCCGAAGCTCTGGAAACACCATATATTTT	CSATPRSSGNTIYF
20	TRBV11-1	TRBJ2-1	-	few	TGTGCCAGCAGCTTAGAGGGACAGGGGCTTAGCGGGAGCTCCTACAATGAGCAGTTCTTC	CASSLEGQGLSGSSYNEQFF
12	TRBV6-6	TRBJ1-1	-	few	TGTGCCAGCAGTTACGGGGATTGGTCCGCTTTCTTT	CASSYGDWSAFF
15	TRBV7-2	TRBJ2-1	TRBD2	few	TGTGCCAGCAGCTCCGGACTAGCGGGGAGCAATGAGCAGTTCTTC	CASSSGLAGSNEQFF
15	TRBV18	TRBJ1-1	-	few	TGTGCCAGCTCACCACGACAGAACATGAACACTGAAGCTTTCTTT	CASSPRQNMNTEAFF
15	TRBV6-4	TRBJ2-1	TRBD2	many	TGTGCCAGCAGTACGACTAGCGGGACCCCTAGTGAGCAGTTCTTC	CASSTTSGTPSEQFF
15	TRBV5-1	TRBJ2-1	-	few	TGCGCCAGCAGCTGGCCCTCGGCCGATTACAATGAGCAGTTCTTC	CASSWPSADYNEQFF
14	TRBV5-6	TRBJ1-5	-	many	TGTGCCAGCAGCTTGGACCCAAGCGGCCAGCCCCAGCATTTT	CASSLDPSGQPQHF
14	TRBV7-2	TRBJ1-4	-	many	TGTGCCAGCAGCCGTGATGGACGATATGAAAAACTGTTTTTT	CASSRDGRYEKLFF
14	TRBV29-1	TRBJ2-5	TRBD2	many	TGCAGCGTTGAAAATCCAGCGGGAGTAGAGACCCAGTACTTC	CSVENPAGVETQYF
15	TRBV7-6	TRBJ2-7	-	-	TGTGCCAGCAGCTCGCAACAGGGATCCCGGCTCGAGCAGTACTTC	CASSSQQGSRLEQYF
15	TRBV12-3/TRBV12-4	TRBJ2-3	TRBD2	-	TGTGCCAGTACACGCCGGGACTACTTTTCAGATACGCAGTATTTT	CASTRRDYFSDTQYF
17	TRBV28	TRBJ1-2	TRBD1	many	TGTGCCAGCAGCTCAACGTCAGGGGGATTATCTAACTATGGCTACACCTTC	CASSSTSGGLSNYGYTF
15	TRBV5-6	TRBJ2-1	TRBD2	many	TGTGCCAGCAGCTTGCGGGGCGGGAGGGAGAATGAGCAGTTCTTC	CASSLRGGRENEQFF
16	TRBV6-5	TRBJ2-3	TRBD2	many	TGTGCCAGCAGACAAGCGGGCCGAGCGGGGGCAGATACGCAGTATTTT	CASRQAGRAGADTQYF
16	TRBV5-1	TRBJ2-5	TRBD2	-	TGCGCCAGCAGCTTGGGACTAGCGGGACGCCAAGAGACCCAGTACTTC	CASSLGLAGRQETQYF
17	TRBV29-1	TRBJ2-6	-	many	TGCAGCGTTGAAGATTCGGTCTTATCCTCTGGGGCCAACGTCCTGACTTTC	CSVEDSVLSSGANVLTF
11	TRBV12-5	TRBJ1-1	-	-	TGTGCTAGTGGTTTGAACACTGAAGCTTTCTTT	CASGLNTEAFF
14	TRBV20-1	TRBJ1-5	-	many	TGCAGTGCTAGGGGGGTACGGGACAATCAGCCCCAGCATTTT	CSARGVRDNQPQHF
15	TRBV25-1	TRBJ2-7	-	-	TGTGCCAGCAGTCCCACGGGGACGCTTAGGTACGAGCAGTACTTC	CASSPTGTLRYEQYF
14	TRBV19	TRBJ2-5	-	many	TGTGCCAGTAGTATCAGGGAAAGTCAGAGGGCCCAGTACTTC	CASSIRESQRAQYF
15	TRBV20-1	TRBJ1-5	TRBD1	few	TGCAGTGCTAGCAAAACAGGGGGTAGCAATCAGCCCCAGCATTTT	CSASKTGGSNQPQHF
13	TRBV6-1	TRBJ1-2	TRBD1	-	TGTGCCTGCGAGACAGGGGTCGTCTATGGCTACACCTTC	CACETGVVYGYTF
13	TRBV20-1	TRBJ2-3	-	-	TGCAGTGCTAGAGCAGCTAGCACAGATACGCAGTATTTT	CSARAASTDTQYF
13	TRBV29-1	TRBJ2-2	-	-	TGCAGCGTTGGGAGGCCTGAGGCCGGGGAGCTGTTTTTT	CSVGRPEAGELFF
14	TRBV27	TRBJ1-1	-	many	TGTGCCAGCAGTTTAATCAGGGATAATACTGAAGCTTTCTTT	CASSLIRDNTEAFF
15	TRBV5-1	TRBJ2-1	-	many	TGCGCCAGCAGCCCAGCCCCCTCCGACTACAATGAGCAGTTCTTC	CASSPAPSDYNEQFF
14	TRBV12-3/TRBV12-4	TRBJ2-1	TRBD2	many	TGTGCCAGCAGCAATAGCGGGACTTACAATGAGCAGTTCTTC	CASSNSGTYNEQFF
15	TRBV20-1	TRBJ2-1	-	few	TGCAGTGCTCAAAGGAGGCGGGACCCCTACAATGAGCAGTTCTTC	CSAQRRRDPYNEQFF
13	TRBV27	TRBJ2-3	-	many	TGTGCCAGCAGTTTATTCGACACAGATACGCAGTATTTT	CASSLFDTDTQYF
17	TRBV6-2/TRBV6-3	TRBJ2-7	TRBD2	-	TGTGCCAGCAGCCCTAGCGGGAGGGCTTCCTCCTCCTACGAGCAGTACTTC	CASSPSGRASSSYEQYF